This T cell receptor beta chain comes out of a study of blood T cell repertoires in COVID-19. Study in general: Sites in the United States, Italy and Spain provided acute and convalescent COVID-19 samples.

This clone occurred once. CDR3 size: 14 residues. V was trimmed by 3 bases and J by 2 bases, leaving 9 bases between them. The V gene's germline CDR1 is SEHNR and CDR2 FQNEAQ (reference sequence). In the source study's methods: Amplification from reference gene primers served as the basis for estimated nucleated cell counts. The data were produced by immunoSEQ multiplex PCR, yet TCRdb's version contains in-frame clones alone and is incomplete. Clone size and the V and J calls come from that table; the DNA yielded D and trimming. Among about 260,000 clones, about 88% were seen once, and the ten largest hold under 2.5%.

Sequenced sample: peripheral blood. V usage is TRBV7-9 and J usage is TRBJ2-3; the D gene is possibly TRBD2 (7 bases). The sequence was obtained from a man aged 25-45 years with active or convalescent COVID-19. CDR3 amino acids: CASSLRGHTDTQYF. The CDR3 DNA follows: TGTGCCAGCAGCTTGCGGGGGCACACAGATACGCAGTATTTT.